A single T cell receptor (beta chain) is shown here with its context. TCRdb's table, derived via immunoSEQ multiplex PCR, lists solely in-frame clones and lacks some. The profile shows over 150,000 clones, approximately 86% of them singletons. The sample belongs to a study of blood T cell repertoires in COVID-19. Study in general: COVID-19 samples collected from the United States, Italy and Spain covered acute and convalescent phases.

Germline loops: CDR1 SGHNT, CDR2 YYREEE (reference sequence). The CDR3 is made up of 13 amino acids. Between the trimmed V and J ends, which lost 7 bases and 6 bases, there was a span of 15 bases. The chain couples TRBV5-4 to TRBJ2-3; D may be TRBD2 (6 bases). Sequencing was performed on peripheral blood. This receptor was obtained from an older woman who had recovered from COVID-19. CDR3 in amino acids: CASRRREKDTQYF. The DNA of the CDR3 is TGTGCCAGCCGTAGGAGGGAGAAGGATACGCAGTATTTT. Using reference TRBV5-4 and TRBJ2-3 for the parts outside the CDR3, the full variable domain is ETGVTQSPTHLIKTRGQQVTLRCSSQSGHNTVSWYQQALGQGPQFIFQYYREEENGRGNFPPRFSGLQFPNYSSELNVNALELDDSALYLCASRRREKDTQYFGPGTRLTVL.